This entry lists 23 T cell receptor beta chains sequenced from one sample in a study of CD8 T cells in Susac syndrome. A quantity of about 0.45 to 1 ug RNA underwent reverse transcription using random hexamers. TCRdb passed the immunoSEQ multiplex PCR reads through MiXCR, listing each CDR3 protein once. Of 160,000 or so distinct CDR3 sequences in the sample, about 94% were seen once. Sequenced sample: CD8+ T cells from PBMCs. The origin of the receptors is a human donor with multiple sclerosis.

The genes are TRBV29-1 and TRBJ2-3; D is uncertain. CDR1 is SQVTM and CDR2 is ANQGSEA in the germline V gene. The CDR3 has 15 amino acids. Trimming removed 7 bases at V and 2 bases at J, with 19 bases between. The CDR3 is CSAIRIGLNTDTQYF. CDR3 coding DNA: TGCAGCGCGATTCGGATTGGGCTTAACACAGATACGCAGTATTTT.

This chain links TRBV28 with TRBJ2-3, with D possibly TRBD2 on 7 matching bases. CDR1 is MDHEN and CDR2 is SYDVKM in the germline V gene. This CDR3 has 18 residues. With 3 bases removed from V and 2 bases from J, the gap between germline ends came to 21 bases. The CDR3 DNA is TGTGCCAGCAGTTTTCCTTTGGACAGCCGGGACTACACAGATACGCAGTATTTT. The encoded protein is CASSFPLDSRDYTDTQYF.

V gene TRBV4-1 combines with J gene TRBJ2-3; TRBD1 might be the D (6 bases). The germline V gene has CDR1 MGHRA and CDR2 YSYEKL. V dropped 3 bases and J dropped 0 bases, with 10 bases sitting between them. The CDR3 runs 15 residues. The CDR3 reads CASSQADRSTDTQYF. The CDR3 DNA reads TGCGCCAGCAGCCAGGCCGACAGGAGCACAGATACGCAGTATTTT.

In DNA, the CDR3 is TGTGCCAGCAGTTCGCCACAGGATGAGCAGTTCTTC. This encodes CASSSPQDEQFF. This rearrangement joins TRBV25-1 to TRBJ2-1, with TRBD1 as a possible D gene (5 bases). The CDR3 runs to 12 residues. CDR1 and CDR2 from the germline V gene are MGHDK and SYGVNS. V dropped 5 bases and J dropped 8 bases, with 10 bases sitting between them.

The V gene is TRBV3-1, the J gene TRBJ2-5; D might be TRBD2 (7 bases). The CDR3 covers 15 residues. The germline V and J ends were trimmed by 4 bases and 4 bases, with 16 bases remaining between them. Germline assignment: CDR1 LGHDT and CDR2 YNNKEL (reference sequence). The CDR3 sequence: CASSPPGGQRETQYF. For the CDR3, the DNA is TGTGCCAGCAGCCCTCCGGGGGGACAACGAGAGACCCAGTACTTC.

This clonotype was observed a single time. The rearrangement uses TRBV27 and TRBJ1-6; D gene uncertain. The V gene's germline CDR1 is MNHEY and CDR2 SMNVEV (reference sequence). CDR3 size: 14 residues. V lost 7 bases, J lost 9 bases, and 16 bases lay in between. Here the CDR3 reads CASTFLGGSSPLHF. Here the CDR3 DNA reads TGTGCCAGCACCTTCTTAGGCGGTAGTTCACCCCTCCACTTT.

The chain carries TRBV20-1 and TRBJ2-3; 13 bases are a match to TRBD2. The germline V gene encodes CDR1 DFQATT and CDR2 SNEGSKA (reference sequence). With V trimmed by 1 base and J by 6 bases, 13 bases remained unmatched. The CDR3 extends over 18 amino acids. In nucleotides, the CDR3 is TGCAGTGCTAGAGTCCCCTCCCCAACTAGCGGGGGGGCGGATACGCAGTATTTT. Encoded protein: CSARVPSPTSGGADTQYF.

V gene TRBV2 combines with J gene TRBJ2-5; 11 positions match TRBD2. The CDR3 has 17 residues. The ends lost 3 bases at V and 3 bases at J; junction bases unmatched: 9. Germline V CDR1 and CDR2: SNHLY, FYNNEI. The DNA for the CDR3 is TGTGCCAGCAGTGAGGGGGTAATGACTAGCGGGGAAGAGACCCAGTACTTC. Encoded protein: CASSEGVMTSGEETQYF.

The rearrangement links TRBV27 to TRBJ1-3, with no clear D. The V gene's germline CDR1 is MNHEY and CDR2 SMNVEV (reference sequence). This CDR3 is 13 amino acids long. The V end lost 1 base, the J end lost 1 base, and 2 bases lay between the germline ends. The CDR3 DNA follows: TGTGCCAGCAGTTTATATTCTGGAAACACCATATATTTT. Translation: CASSLYSGNTIYF.

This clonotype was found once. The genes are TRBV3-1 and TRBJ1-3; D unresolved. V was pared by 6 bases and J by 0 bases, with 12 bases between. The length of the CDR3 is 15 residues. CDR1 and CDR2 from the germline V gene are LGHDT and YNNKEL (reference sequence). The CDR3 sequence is CASSNARNSGNTIYF. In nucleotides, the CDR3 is TGTGCCAGCAGTAATGCCAGGAACTCTGGAAACACCATATATTTT.

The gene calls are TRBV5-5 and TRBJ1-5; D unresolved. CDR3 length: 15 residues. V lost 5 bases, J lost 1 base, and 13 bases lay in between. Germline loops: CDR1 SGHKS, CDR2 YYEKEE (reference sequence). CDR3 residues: CASRVGEWSNQPQHF. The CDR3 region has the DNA TGTGCCAGCAGAGTGGGAGAGTGGAGCAATCAGCCCCAGCATTTT.

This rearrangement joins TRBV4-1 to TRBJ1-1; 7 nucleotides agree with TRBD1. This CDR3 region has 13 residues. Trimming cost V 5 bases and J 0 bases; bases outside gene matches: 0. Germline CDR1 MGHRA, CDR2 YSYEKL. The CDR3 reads CASSDRVNTEAFF. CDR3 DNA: TGCGCCAGCAGCGACAGGGTGAACACTGAAGCTTTCTTT.

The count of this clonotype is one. In DNA, the CDR3 is TGTGCCAGCAGCCAAACCAGGGGTAGAATGGATGGCTACACCTTC. This translates into CASSQTRGRMDGYTF. The chain links TRBV12-3 or TRBV12-4 to TRBJ1-2; tentative D call: TRBD1 (6 bases). CDR3 size: 15 residues. V lost 6 bases, J lost 6 bases, and 20 bases lay in between.

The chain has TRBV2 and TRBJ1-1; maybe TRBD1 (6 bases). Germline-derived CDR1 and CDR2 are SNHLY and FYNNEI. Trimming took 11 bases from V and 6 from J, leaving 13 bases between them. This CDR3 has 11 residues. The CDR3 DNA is TGTGCCTGGGGACATGGTTCTGAAGCTTTCTTT. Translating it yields CAWGHGSEAFF.

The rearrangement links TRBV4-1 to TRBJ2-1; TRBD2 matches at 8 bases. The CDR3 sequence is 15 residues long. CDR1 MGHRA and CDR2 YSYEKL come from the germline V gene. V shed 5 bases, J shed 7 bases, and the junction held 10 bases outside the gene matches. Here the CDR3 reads CASSFRERGMNEQFF. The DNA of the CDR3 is TGCGCCAGCAGCTTCAGGGAGCGGGGGATGAATGAGCAGTTCTTC.

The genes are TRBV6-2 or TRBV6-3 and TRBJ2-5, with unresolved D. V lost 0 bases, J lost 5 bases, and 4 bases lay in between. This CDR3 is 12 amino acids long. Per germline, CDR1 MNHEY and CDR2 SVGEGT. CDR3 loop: CASSYSPETQYF. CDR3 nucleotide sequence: TGTGCCAGCAGTTACTCCCCCGAGACCCAGTACTTC.

The DNA of the CDR3 is TGTGCCAGCAGCTTAAATGGAGCTAACTATGGCTACACCTTC. The encoded protein is CASSLNGANYGYTF. The chain couples TRBV13 to TRBJ1-2, with D hard to call. V lost 2 bases and J 0 bases, leaving 7 bases between the germline ends. The CDR3 is made up of 14 amino acids. CDR1 PRHDT and CDR2 FYEKMQ come from the germline V gene (reference sequence).

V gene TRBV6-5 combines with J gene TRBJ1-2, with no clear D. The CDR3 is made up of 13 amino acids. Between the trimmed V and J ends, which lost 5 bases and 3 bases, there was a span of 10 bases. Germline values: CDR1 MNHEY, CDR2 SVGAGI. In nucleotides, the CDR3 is TGTGCCAGCAGTCCGACTGATTACTATGGCTACACCTTC. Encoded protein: CASSPTDYYGYTF.

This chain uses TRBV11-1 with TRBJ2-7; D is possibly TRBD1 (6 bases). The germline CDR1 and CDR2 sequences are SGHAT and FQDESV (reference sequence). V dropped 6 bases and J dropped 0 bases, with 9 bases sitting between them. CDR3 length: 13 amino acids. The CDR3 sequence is CASSRDNSYEQYF. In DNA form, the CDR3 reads TGTGCCAGCAGTCGGGACAACTCCTACGAGCAGTACTTC.

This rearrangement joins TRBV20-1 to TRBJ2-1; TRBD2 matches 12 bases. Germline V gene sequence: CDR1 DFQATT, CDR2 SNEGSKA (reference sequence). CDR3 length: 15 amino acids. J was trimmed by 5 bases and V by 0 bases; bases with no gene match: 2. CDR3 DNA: TGCAGTGCTAGAGATACTAGCGGGGGGCACAATGAGCAGTTCTTC. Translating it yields CSARDTSGGHNEQFF.

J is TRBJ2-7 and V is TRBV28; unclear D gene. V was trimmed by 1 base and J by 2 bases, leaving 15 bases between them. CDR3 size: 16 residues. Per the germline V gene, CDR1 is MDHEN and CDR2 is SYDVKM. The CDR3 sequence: CASSLLVELVTYEQYF. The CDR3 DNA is TGTGCCAGCAGTTTATTGGTCGAACTCGTGACCTACGAGCAGTACTTC.

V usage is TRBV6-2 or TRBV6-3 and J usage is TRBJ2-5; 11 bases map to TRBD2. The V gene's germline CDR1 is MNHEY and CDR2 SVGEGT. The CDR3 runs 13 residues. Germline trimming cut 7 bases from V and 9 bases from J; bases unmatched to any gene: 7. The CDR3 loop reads CASTVAGGMAQYF. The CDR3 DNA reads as TGTGCCAGCACCGTAGCGGGGGGGATGGCCCAGTACTTC.

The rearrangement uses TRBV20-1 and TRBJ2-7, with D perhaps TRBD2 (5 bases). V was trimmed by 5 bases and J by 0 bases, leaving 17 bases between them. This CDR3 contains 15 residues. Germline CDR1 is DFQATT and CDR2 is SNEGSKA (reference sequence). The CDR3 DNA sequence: TGCAGTGCTCGACAAGGAGGAAAAAGCTCCTACGAGCAGTACTTC. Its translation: CSARQGGKSSYEQYF.